Shown below are 29 T cell receptor beta chains from a single sample sequenced in a study of blood T cell repertoires in COVID-19. Produced via immunoSEQ multiplex PCR; TCRdb's table is partial and in-frame only. The table includes approximately 89,000 clones, just under 85% detected once. The sequencing sample was made of peripheral blood. The source is a woman in her 70s with active or convalescent COVID-19.

The rearrangement links TRBV7-2 to TRBJ1-3; D may be TRBD1 (6 bases). Trimming pared 1 base from V and 0 bases from J, leaving 10 bases between. This CDR3 has 16 residues. Germline loops: CDR1 SGHTA, CDR2 FQGNSA. CDR3 loop: CASSLEQGPSGNTIYF. Here the CDR3 DNA reads TGTGCCAGCAGCTTAGAACAGGGCCCCTCTGGAAACACCATATATTTT.

The chain combines TRBV7-9 with TRBJ2-7, with 8 bases fitting TRBD1. Germline V lookup: CDR1 SEHNR, CDR2 FQNEAQ (reference sequence). Unmatched junction bases numbered 7, after V lost 1 base and J lost 5 bases. This CDR3 has 15 amino acids. CDR3 region: CASSLVPAGGHEQYF. CDR3 nucleotides: TGTGCCAGCAGCTTAGTTCCGGCAGGGGGCCACGAGCAGTACTTC.

The chain uses TRBV5-4 and TRBJ2-3; TRBD2 matches 8 bases. V lost 4 bases to trimming and J lost 1 base; unmatched junction nucleotides: 17. Looked up from germline, CDR1 is SGHNT and CDR2 is YYREEE (reference sequence). CDR3 size: 19 residues. The CDR3, as DNA: TGTGCCAGCAGCGTGGGTGTCCCCTCGGGGGGGGTACGCACAGATACGCAGTATTTT. Protein: CASSVGVPSGGVRTDTQYF.

This clone was seen a few times. This chain uses TRBV9 with TRBJ1-6, with unresolved D. The V gene lost 3 bases and the J gene lost 3 bases, with 10 bases spanning the gap. This CDR3 contains 15 residues. Per the germline V gene, CDR1 is SGDLS and CDR2 is YYNGEE. The CDR3 sequence: CASSASEGYNSPLHF. CDR3 bases: TGTGCCAGCAGCGCGAGCGAAGGCTATAATTCACCCCTCCACTTT.

This CDR3 is CATSRGGGADNEQFF. The CDR3, as DNA: TGTGCCACCAGCAGAGGGGGAGGGGCCGACAATGAGCAGTTCTTC. V usage is TRBV15 and J usage is TRBJ2-1; 7 bases align to TRBD2. Trimming took 1 base from V and 5 from J; bases not matched to a gene: 5. Germline CDR1 is LNHNV and CDR2 is YYDKDF (reference sequence). The CDR3 has 15 residues.

The rearrangement links TRBV11-1 to TRBJ1-1; D might be TRBD1 (5 bases). Trimming shortened V by 1 base and J by 4 bases, and 7 bases separated the two germline ends. The germline CDR1 and CDR2 sequences are SGHAT and FQDESV (reference sequence). The CDR3 totals 13 residues. As DNA, the CDR3 is TGTGCCAGCAGCTTAGAAGGGGTCACTGAAGCTTTCTTT. Amino acid sequence: CASSLEGVTEAFF.

CDR3 bases: TGTGCCAGCAGCTTAGAGGCCCCCGCGCTAGGCTACGAGCAGTACTTC. Translation gives CASSLEAPALGYEQYF. The gene calls are TRBV7-8 and TRBJ2-7; no reliable D call. This CDR3 has 16 residues. Germline CDR1 SGHVS, CDR2 FQNEAQ. Trimming pared 1 base from V and 3 bases from J, leaving 16 bases between.

This rearrangement joins TRBV29-1 to TRBJ1-3; D unresolved. The CDR3 spans 12 residues. The germline V gene encodes CDR1 SQVTM and CDR2 ANQGSEA. The V end was cut by 6 bases, the J end by 0 bases, with 6 bases between. In DNA, the CDR3 is TGCAGCGTCCCCGGCTCTGGAAACACCATATATTTT. Its protein is CSVPGSGNTIYF.

V is TRBV7-9 and J is TRBJ2-3, with D perhaps matching TRBD2 (5 bases). Trimming cost V 11 bases and J 0 bases, with 18 bases left between them. From germline, CDR1 is SEHNR and CDR2 FQNEAQ (reference sequence). This CDR3 has 15 residues. CDR3 nucleotide sequence: TGTGCCGCCAGCTTTTCCCCGGGAAGCACAGATACGCAGTATTTT. The encoded protein is CAASFSPGSTDTQYF.

The J gene is TRBJ2-1, the V gene TRBV5-4; 10 nucleotides align to TRBD2. The germline gives CDR1 SGHNT, CDR2 YYREEE (reference sequence). Trimming removed 4 bases from V and 7 bases from J; junction bases left unmatched: 8. CDR3 length: 15 residues. CDR3 sequence: CASSPNGLAVNEQFF. In nucleotides, the CDR3 is TGTGCCAGCAGCCCAAACGGACTAGCGGTGAATGAGCAGTTCTTC. The whole variable domain, remainder taken from reference TRBV5-4 and TRBJ2-1, is ETGVTQSPTHLIKTRGQQVTLRCSSQSGHNTVSWYQQALGQGPQFIFQYYREEENGRGNFPPRFSGLQFPNYSSELNVNALELDDSALYLCASSPNGLAVNEQFFGPGTRLTVL.

The rearrangement uses TRBV7-2 and TRBJ2-3; 9 nucleotides match TRBD1. Unmatched junction bases numbered 2, after V lost 0 bases and J lost 1 base. The CDR3 covers 16 residues. Germline V gene data show CDR1 as SGHTA and CDR2 as FQGNSA. Here the CDR3 DNA reads TGTGCCAGCAGCTTAGCGGGACAGGGCGGCACAGATACGCAGTATTTT. It is translated as CASSLAGQGGTDTQYF.

The chain combines TRBV5-8 with TRBJ1-5; 7 bases align to TRBD1. Germline values: CDR1 SGHTS, CDR2 YDEGEE. The junction had 4 bases not matched to a gene; V was cut back by 4 bases and J by 0 bases. This CDR3 contains 15 residues. The CDR3 sequence: CASSRGQLSNQPQHF. The CDR3, as DNA: TGTGCCAGCAGCCGGGGACAGCTTAGCAATCAGCCCCAGCATTTT.

The V gene is TRBV6-1, the J gene TRBJ2-3, with D perhaps matching TRBD2 (5 bases). CDR1 MNHNS and CDR2 SASEGT come from the germline V gene. The CDR3 runs to 16 residues. Trimming left V 4 bases short and J 6 bases short, with 20 bases between. CDR3 region: CASSVEVSHRGDTQYF. CDR3 DNA: TGTGCCAGCAGTGTTGAGGTCTCTCACAGAGGGGATACGCAGTATTTT.

The rearrangement links TRBV19 to TRBJ1-1, with D tentatively TRBD1 (6 bases). This CDR3 is built from 13 residues. Trimming shortened V by 3 bases and J by 6 bases, and 11 bases separated the two germline ends. Germline CDR1 reads LNHDA; CDR2 reads SQIVND (reference sequence). The CDR3 coding sequence is TGTGCCAGTAGTATCCGGGGGGCCCCTGAAGCTTTCTTT. Translating it yields CASSIRGAPEAFF.

The V gene is TRBV5-1, the J gene TRBJ2-3, with D possibly matching TRBD2 (5 bases). The CDR3 totals 14 residues. Trimming left V 4 bases short and J 2 bases short, with 11 bases between. The germline gives CDR1 SGHRS, CDR2 YFSETQ. The CDR3 loop is CASSLEGSTDTQYF. The CDR3 region has the DNA TGCGCCAGCAGCCTCGAGGGCTCCACAGATACGCAGTATTTT.

This clone was recorded only once. This CDR3 reads CASSDGTGAQPQHF. CDR3 DNA sequence: TGTGCCAGCAGTGATGGGACAGGGGCTCAGCCCCAGCATTTT. The V and J genes are TRBV2 and TRBJ1-5; TRBD1 aligns across 10 bases. The V gene's germline CDR1 is SNHLY and CDR2 FYNNEI. V shed 3 bases, J shed 6 bases, and the junction held 2 bases outside the gene matches. The CDR3 sequence is 14 residues long.

Comment on this clone: At one boundary the junction diverges from the germline segment, which might be a read error. The chain links TRBV2 to TRBJ2-7; D is possibly TRBD2 (6 bases). The germline V gene has CDR1 SNHLY and CDR2 FYNNEI. There are 13 residues in the CDR3. DNA for the CDR3: TGTGCCAGCAGTGAGAACAGACTAGGGGTGGAGGACTTC. Its translation is CASSENRLGVEDF.

The chain recombines TRBV3-1 (or the pseudogene TRBV3-2) with TRBJ1-2, with D unresolved. V lost 0 bases to trimming and J lost 5 bases, with 7 bases between them. This CDR3 is built from 13 residues. Germline values: CDR1 LGHDT, CDR2 YNNKEL (reference sequence). The CDR3: CASSQDSWYGYTF. In nucleotides, the CDR3 is TGTGCCAGCAGCCAAGACAGTTGGTATGGCTACACCTTC.

This clone came up once. This chain connects TRBV6-5 to TRBJ1-4; D possibly corresponds to TRBD1 (6 bases). Trimming cost V 8 bases and J 7 bases, with 14 bases left between them. The germline gives CDR1 MNHEY, CDR2 SVGAGI. The CDR3 contains 13 residues. In nucleotides, the CDR3 is TGTGCCAGCGGCTTGGGGGGGCCTGAAAAACTGTTTTTT. This codes for CASGLGGPEKLFF.

The gene calls are TRBV5-5 and TRBJ1-3; tentative D call: TRBD1 (5 bases). The germline V and J ends were trimmed by 0 bases and 1 base, with 5 bases remaining between them. Per germline, CDR1 SGHKS and CDR2 YYEKEE (reference sequence). The CDR3 loop spans 14 amino acids. The CDR3, as DNA: TGTGCCAGCAGCTTGGGACAGTCTGGAAACACCATATATTTT. This codes for CASSLGQSGNTIYF.

This chain uses TRBV10-3 with TRBJ1-3; 9 bases agree with TRBD1. The CDR3 covers 17 residues. Germline V CDR1 and CDR2: ENHRY, SYGVKD. Unmatched junction bases numbered 10, after V lost 3 bases and J lost 4 bases. The DNA for the CDR3 is TGTGCCATCAGTGACCGGGACAGGGCATTGGGGGGAAACACCATATATTTT. As protein: CAISDRDRALGGNTIYF.

The rearrangement links TRBV5-1 to TRBJ1-1; possible D gene TRBD1, 6 bases. CDR1 and CDR2 (germline): SGHRS, YFSETQ. Trimming removed 0 bases from V and 1 base from J, with 10 bases in between. This CDR3 is built from 15 residues. The CDR3 sequence: CASSLEVTGNTEAFF. The CDR3 bases are TGCGCCAGCAGCTTGGAGGTGACAGGGAACACTGAAGCTTTCTTT.

The rearrangement links TRBV4-1 to TRBJ1-4; D not resolved. Germline V lookup: CDR1 MGHRA, CDR2 YSYEKL. The CDR3 spans 17 residues. The V and J ends lost 1 base and 3 bases respectively, with 15 bases between them. Here the CDR3 DNA reads TGCGCCAGCAGCCAAGCGGGATTCTCTAGCCCTAATGAAAAACTGTTTTTT. This translates into CASSQAGFSSPNEKLFF.

The chain uses TRBV5-1 and TRBJ2-3; D remains ambiguous. The CDR3 length is 14 residues. V was shortened by 0 bases and J by 0 bases, with 5 bases between the two germline ends. Germline V gives CDR1 SGHRS, CDR2 YFSETQ. The DNA of the CDR3 is TGCGCCAGCAGCTTGGTTACTAGCACAGATACGCAGTATTTT. Translation: CASSLVTSTDTQYF.

The rearrangement uses TRBV19 and TRBJ2-6; maybe TRBD2 (5 bases). The CDR3 length is 15 residues. V was cut by 4 bases and J by 1 base, with 8 bases left in between. From germline, CDR1 is LNHDA and CDR2 SQIVND (reference sequence). CDR3 bases: TGTGCCAGTAGTACACCGGGGTCTGGGGCCAACGTCCTGACTTTC. It translates to CASSTPGSGANVLTF.

This chain uses TRBV5-4 with TRBJ1-2; D unresolved. Germline loops: CDR1 SGHNT, CDR2 YYREEE (reference sequence). The V and J ends lost 2 bases and 1 base respectively, with 9 bases between them. CDR3 length: 14 amino acids. In DNA, the CDR3 is TGTGCCAGCAGCTTAGGCGGGATTAACTATGGCTACACCTTC. As protein: CASSLGGINYGYTF.

The rearrangement links TRBV28 to TRBJ1-5, with 10 bases matching TRBD1. The trim removed 1 base at V and 3 bases at J, leaving 12 bases unmatched. The CDR3 is 19 amino acids. Germline CDR1 reads MDHEN; CDR2 reads SYDVKM. The CDR3 loop is CASSLFWTGGPKSNQPQHF. The CDR3 DNA is TGTGCCAGCAGTTTATTCTGGACAGGGGGACCGAAGTCCAATCAGCCCCAGCATTTT.

This sequence joins TRBV7-6 and TRBJ1-5; a weak D match, TRBD1 (6 bases). Germline values: CDR1 SGHVS, CDR2 FNYEAQ. The CDR3 is 21 residues long. With 1 base removed from V and 0 bases from J, the gap between germline ends came to 25 bases. CDR3: CASSLEGGGMPGRYSNQPQHF. The CDR3 bases are TGTGCCAGCAGCTTAGAAGGGGGAGGGATGCCAGGAAGGTATAGCAATCAGCCCCAGCATTTT.

This CDR3 reads CASSESERGQPLNYGYTF. The CDR3 DNA reads TGCGCCAGCAGTGAGTCGGAGAGGGGACAGCCGCTAAACTATGGCTACACCTTC. The rearrangement uses TRBV10-1 and TRBJ1-2, with 7 bases fitting TRBD1. This CDR3 contains 18 residues. Germline trimming cut 0 bases from V and 2 bases from J; bases unmatched to any gene: 12. The germline gives CDR1 WNHNN, CDR2 SYGVQD (reference sequence).